A selection of T cell receptor beta chains follows, all from one sample in a study of blood T cell repertoires in COVID-19. Using immunoSEQ multiplex PCR, the repertoire was profiled, and TCRdb retains in-frame clones only, with some absent. The sample lists under 250,000 clones; 86% were seen once. The sample consisted of peripheral blood. The receptors stem from an elderly man with acute or convalescent COVID-19. CDR3s include the opening cysteine and the closing phenylalanine or tryptophan. Each record gives: CDR3 DNA, CDR3 protein, CDR3 length, V gene, D gene, J gene, clone size. A D gene is named only where the DNA matches it firmly. The size of a clone is reported for some rows only, either as once, few or many, or as a class for expanded clones.

cdr3_nt: TGTGCCAGTAGTACTCAGGGGATGCTAGATGAAAAACTGTTTTTT; cdr3_aa: CASSTQGMLDEKLFF; cdr3_length: 15; v_call: TRBV19; d_call: NA; j_call: TRBJ1-4; clone_size: NA
cdr3_nt: TGTGCCAGCATCGACGACCTAGACGGCTCCTACAATGAGCAGTTCTTC; cdr3_aa: CASIDDLDGSYNEQFF; cdr3_length: 16; v_call: TRBV27; d_call: NA; j_call: TRBJ2-1; clone_size: NA
cdr3_nt: TGTGCCAGTAGTAGCACAGGGATACCCACCGGGGAGCTGTTTTTT; cdr3_aa: CASSSTGIPTGELFF; cdr3_length: 15; v_call: TRBV19; d_call: NA; j_call: TRBJ2-2; clone_size: NA
cdr3_nt: TGTGCCAGCACCGGGGGCGGGGGCTCACCCCTCCACTTT; cdr3_aa: CASTGGGGSPLHF; cdr3_length: 13; v_call: TRBV6-5; d_call: NA; j_call: TRBJ1-6; clone_size: NA
cdr3_nt: TGTGCCAGCAGCAAGTCGGCTAGCGGGAGGAATAGACGCTCCTACAATGAGCAGTTCTTC; cdr3_aa: CASSKSASGRNRRSYNEQFF; cdr3_length: 20; v_call: TRBV21-1; d_call: NA; j_call: TRBJ2-1; clone_size: NA
cdr3_nt: TGTGCCAGCGGGTACGGGACAGGCGGCAATCAGCCCCAGCATTTT; cdr3_aa: CASGYGTGGNQPQHF; cdr3_length: 15; v_call: TRBV3-1/TRBV3-2; d_call: TRBD1; j_call: TRBJ1-5; clone_size: NA
cdr3_nt: TGCGCCAGCAGTGAGCGACTCCCGGGGGGCTATGGCTACACCTTC; cdr3_aa: CASSERLPGGYGYTF; cdr3_length: 15; v_call: TRBV10-2; d_call: NA; j_call: TRBJ1-2; clone_size: NA
cdr3_nt: TGTGCCAGCAGTTCCGGGACTAGCGGGGTAACCCTCGATACGCAGTATTTT; cdr3_aa: CASSSGTSGVTLDTQYF; cdr3_length: 17; v_call: TRBV6-2/TRBV6-3; d_call: TRBD2; j_call: TRBJ2-3; clone_size: NA
cdr3_nt: TGCGCCAGCAGTGAGTCGAGGAGGAGGGGAAGGGAAGAGACCCAGTACTTC; cdr3_aa: CASSESRRRGREETQYF; cdr3_length: 17; v_call: TRBV10-1; d_call: NA; j_call: TRBJ2-5; clone_size: NA
cdr3_nt: TGTGCCAGCAGCTTAGGCACAGGGGGTGAGCAGTTCTTC; cdr3_aa: CASSLGTGGEQFF; cdr3_length: 13; v_call: TRBV7-9; d_call: TRBD1; j_call: TRBJ2-1; clone_size: NA
cdr3_nt: TGCGCCAGCAGCGGGACAGCCTCCTCTGGAAACACCATATATTTT; cdr3_aa: CASSGTASSGNTIYF; cdr3_length: 15; v_call: TRBV5-1; d_call: TRBD1; j_call: TRBJ1-3; clone_size: NA
cdr3_nt: TGTGCCAGCAGCCCCGATACAGGATATCAGCCCCAGCATTTT; cdr3_aa: CASSPDTGYQPQHF; cdr3_length: 14; v_call: TRBV3-1/TRBV3-2; d_call: NA; j_call: TRBJ1-5; clone_size: NA
cdr3_nt: TGTGCCAGCAGCCAAGCAGGGGGCATTAACTATGGCTACACCTTC; cdr3_aa: CASSQAGGINYGYTF; cdr3_length: 15; v_call: TRBV4-2; d_call: TRBD1; j_call: TRBJ1-2; clone_size: NA
cdr3_nt: TGTGCCAGCTCACCGTACACGGGAACCACCGGGGAGCTGTTTTTT; cdr3_aa: CASSPYTGTTGELFF; cdr3_length: 15; v_call: TRBV18; d_call: NA; j_call: TRBJ2-2; clone_size: NA
cdr3_nt: TGTGCCAGCAGCCCAGGGGGCTCACCCCTCCACTTT; cdr3_aa: CASSPGGSPLHF; cdr3_length: 12; v_call: TRBV25-1; d_call: TRBD1; j_call: TRBJ1-6; clone_size: NA
cdr3_nt: TGCAGCGCCCAGCGGGACACAGATACGCAGTATTTT; cdr3_aa: CSAQRDTDTQYF; cdr3_length: 12; v_call: TRBV29-1; d_call: TRBD2; j_call: TRBJ2-3; clone_size: NA
cdr3_nt: TGTGCCAGCAGCCGGGGACAGGGGGCCGGGGAGCTGTTTTTT; cdr3_aa: CASSRGQGAGELFF; cdr3_length: 14; v_call: TRBV7-3; d_call: TRBD1; j_call: TRBJ2-2; clone_size: NA
cdr3_nt: TGTGCCAGCAGCTTTCAGATGAACACTGAAGCTTTCTTT; cdr3_aa: CASSFQMNTEAFF; cdr3_length: 13; v_call: TRBV5-6; d_call: NA; j_call: TRBJ1-1; clone_size: few
cdr3_nt: TGTGCCAGCAAAGAGGGGGTTGTCTATGGCTACACCTTC; cdr3_aa: CASKEGVVYGYTF; cdr3_length: 13; v_call: TRBV2; d_call: NA; j_call: TRBJ1-2; clone_size: few
cdr3_nt: TGCGCCAGCAGTCCTAAACGGGATTCACCCCTCCACTTT; cdr3_aa: CASSPKRDSPLHF; cdr3_length: 13; v_call: TRBV10-1; d_call: NA; j_call: TRBJ1-6; clone_size: NA
cdr3_nt: TGCGCCAGCAGTGGGAGAGGCTCTGGAAACACCATATATTTT; cdr3_aa: CASSGRGSGNTIYF; cdr3_length: 14; v_call: TRBV10-1; d_call: NA; j_call: TRBJ1-3; clone_size: NA
cdr3_nt: TGTGCCAGTAGTGTGTCCAGGGGTGGTGAGCAGTTCTTC; cdr3_aa: CASSVSRGGEQFF; cdr3_length: 13; v_call: TRBV19; d_call: NA; j_call: TRBJ2-1; clone_size: NA
cdr3_nt: TGTGCCAGCTCACCAACGGGTTCCAATGAGCAGTTCTTC; cdr3_aa: CASSPTGSNEQFF; cdr3_length: 13; v_call: TRBV18; d_call: NA; j_call: TRBJ2-1; clone_size: NA
cdr3_nt: TGTGCCAGCAGCCAGCCGGACTTTCAAGAGACCCAGTACTTC; cdr3_aa: CASSQPDFQETQYF; cdr3_length: 14; v_call: TRBV3-1/TRBV3-2; d_call: NA; j_call: TRBJ2-5; clone_size: NA
cdr3_nt: TGTGCCAGCAGTGCGGGTGGACAGGGACGTCAGCCCCAGCATTTT; cdr3_aa: CASSAGGQGRQPQHF; cdr3_length: 15; v_call: TRBV28; d_call: TRBD1; j_call: TRBJ1-5; clone_size: NA
cdr3_nt: TGTGCCAGTAGTATCCATAGCGGGAGGTACAATGAGCAGTTCTTC; cdr3_aa: CASSIHSGRYNEQFF; cdr3_length: 15; v_call: TRBV19; d_call: TRBD2; j_call: TRBJ2-1; clone_size: NA
cdr3_nt: TGTGCCATCAGCGCCGGCAGGGAGGCTGAAGCTTTCTTT; cdr3_aa: CAISAGREAEAFF; cdr3_length: 13; v_call: TRBV10-3; d_call: NA; j_call: TRBJ1-1; clone_size: NA
cdr3_nt: TGTGCCAGCAGCGTAAGAGGGGGGGACTCTGGAAACACCATATATTTT; cdr3_aa: CASSVRGGDSGNTIYF; cdr3_length: 16; v_call: TRBV9; d_call: NA; j_call: TRBJ1-3; clone_size: NA
cdr3_nt: TGTGCCAGCAGCTTAGGGGACTTCAATTCACCCCTCCACTTT; cdr3_aa: CASSLGDFNSPLHF; cdr3_length: 14; v_call: TRBV11-2; d_call: NA; j_call: TRBJ1-6; clone_size: NA
cdr3_nt: TGTGCCAGCAGCCCCGCGACTAGTTATGAGACCCAGTACTTC; cdr3_aa: CASSPATSYETQYF; cdr3_length: 14; v_call: TRBV11-2; d_call: NA; j_call: TRBJ2-5; clone_size: once
cdr3_nt: TGTGCCAGCAGCCAAGGGCCCAGGGGGCCGAGAGGCTACACCTTC; cdr3_aa: CASSQGPRGPRGYTF; cdr3_length: 15; v_call: TRBV3-1/TRBV3-2; d_call: TRBD1; j_call: TRBJ1-2; clone_size: NA
cdr3_nt: TGTGCCAGCAGGGGGACAGGTACCTACGAGCAGTACTTC; cdr3_aa: CASRGTGTYEQYF; cdr3_length: 13; v_call: TRBV28; d_call: TRBD1; j_call: TRBJ2-7; clone_size: NA
cdr3_nt: TGTGCCAGCAGTTCAGGGTCCCTAGGCGAGACCCAGTACTTC; cdr3_aa: CASSSGSLGETQYF; cdr3_length: 14; v_call: TRBV6-5; d_call: NA; j_call: TRBJ2-5; clone_size: NA
cdr3_nt: TGTGCCAGTAGTATAGTACTAGCGGAGATCACAGATACGCAGTATTTT; cdr3_aa: CASSIVLAEITDTQYF; cdr3_length: 16; v_call: TRBV19; d_call: TRBD2; j_call: TRBJ2-3; clone_size: NA
cdr3_nt: TGTGCCAGTAGTATCGTAACAGGGAATCAGCCCCAGCATTTT; cdr3_aa: CASSIVTGNQPQHF; cdr3_length: 14; v_call: TRBV19; d_call: NA; j_call: TRBJ1-5; clone_size: NA
cdr3_nt: TGCGCCAGCAGCTTGCTTGGGGAGAATACGCAGTATTTT; cdr3_aa: CASSLLGENTQYF; cdr3_length: 13; v_call: TRBV5-1; d_call: NA; j_call: TRBJ2-3; clone_size: NA
cdr3_nt: TGTGCCAGCAGCGTAGCTGACAGACTCCGTGAAAAACTGTTTTTT; cdr3_aa: CASSVADRLREKLFF; cdr3_length: 15; v_call: TRBV9; d_call: NA; j_call: TRBJ1-4; clone_size: NA
cdr3_nt: TGCGCCAGCAGCTTGCTGGGACAGGGGGACACTGAAGCTTTCTTT; cdr3_aa: CASSLLGQGDTEAFF; cdr3_length: 15; v_call: TRBV5-1; d_call: TRBD1; j_call: TRBJ1-1; clone_size: few
cdr3_nt: TGTGCCACCAGTCCGAGAGCGGGAGCGGGTGAGCAGTACTTC; cdr3_aa: CATSPRAGAGEQYF; cdr3_length: 14; v_call: TRBV15; d_call: TRBD2; j_call: TRBJ2-7; clone_size: once
cdr3_nt: TGTGCCACCAGTGATTTGAAGGGGTCAGGTTTAAACATTCAGTACTTC; cdr3_aa: CATSDLKGSGLNIQYF; cdr3_length: 16; v_call: TRBV24-1; d_call: NA; j_call: TRBJ2-4; clone_size: NA
cdr3_nt: TGCAGCGCCGCCCGGGGGGCAGGCTCGGATGAGCAGTTCTTC; cdr3_aa: CSAARGAGSDEQFF; cdr3_length: 14; v_call: TRBV29-1; d_call: NA; j_call: TRBJ2-1; clone_size: NA
cdr3_nt: TGCAGTGCTAGTCAGGAAAAACTGTTTTTT; cdr3_aa: CSASQEKLFF; cdr3_length: 10; v_call: TRBV20-1; d_call: NA; j_call: TRBJ1-4; clone_size: few
cdr3_nt: TGTGCCAGCAGCCAAGATTGGGCAGCCGTTAACTATGGCTACACCTTC; cdr3_aa: CASSQDWAAVNYGYTF; cdr3_length: 16; v_call: TRBV3-1/TRBV3-2; d_call: NA; j_call: TRBJ1-2; clone_size: NA
cdr3_nt: TGCGCCAGCAGCCAAGATATGGGCAGTAACTATGGCTACACCTTC; cdr3_aa: CASSQDMGSNYGYTF; cdr3_length: 15; v_call: TRBV4-3; d_call: NA; j_call: TRBJ1-2; clone_size: NA
cdr3_nt: TGTGCCAGCAGCGAGGACGCGGGCTCTCCGCTATATGGCTACACCTTC; cdr3_aa: CASSEDAGSPLYGYTF; cdr3_length: 16; v_call: TRBV28; d_call: NA; j_call: TRBJ1-2; clone_size: NA
cdr3_nt: TGTGCCAGCAGCTGGGGACAGGGAAGCAATCAGCCCCAGCATTTT; cdr3_aa: CASSWGQGSNQPQHF; cdr3_length: 15; v_call: TRBV7-8; d_call: TRBD1; j_call: TRBJ1-5; clone_size: NA
cdr3_nt: TGTGCCAGCAGCGTAGGAGGACAGGGGCTCTCTGGGGCCAACGTCCTGACTTTC; cdr3_aa: CASSVGGQGLSGANVLTF; cdr3_length: 18; v_call: TRBV9; d_call: TRBD1; j_call: TRBJ2-6; clone_size: NA
cdr3_nt: TGTGCCAGCAGCCCATCTGGAGGAATTCAGGCGTCTGAAGCTTTCTTT; cdr3_aa: CASSPSGGIQASEAFF; cdr3_length: 16; v_call: TRBV11-1; d_call: NA; j_call: TRBJ1-1; clone_size: NA
cdr3_nt: TGTGCCACCAGTGAGGGACAATCGCAACGCACAGATACGCAGTATTTT; cdr3_aa: CATSEGQSQRTDTQYF; cdr3_length: 16; v_call: TRBV24-1; d_call: NA; j_call: TRBJ2-3; clone_size: NA
cdr3_nt: TGTGCCGCAGCAACGGCACAGGGGAACACCGGGGAGCTGTTTTTT; cdr3_aa: CAAATAQGNTGELFF; cdr3_length: 15; v_call: TRBV2; d_call: NA; j_call: TRBJ2-2; clone_size: NA
cdr3_nt: TGTGCCAGCAGCTTGGGTGGGCGGGATGATGGCAATCAGCCCCAGCATTTT; cdr3_aa: CASSLGGRDDGNQPQHF; cdr3_length: 17; v_call: TRBV5-8; d_call: NA; j_call: TRBJ1-5; clone_size: NA
cdr3_nt: TGTGCCAGTATGTATGGCAGGGTTTTCTATGGCTACACCTTC; cdr3_aa: CASMYGRVFYGYTF; cdr3_length: 14; v_call: TRBV19; d_call: NA; j_call: TRBJ1-2; clone_size: once
cdr3_nt: TGTGCCAGCAGTCCAGGGCTTTACGAGCAGTACTTC; cdr3_aa: CASSPGLYEQYF; cdr3_length: 12; v_call: TRBV12-3/TRBV12-4; d_call: NA; j_call: TRBJ2-7; clone_size: NA
cdr3_nt: TGTGCCAGCAGTAAACCAGTGGCGGGGACGGCCCAGCATTTT; cdr3_aa: CASSKPVAGTAQHF; cdr3_length: 14; v_call: TRBV21-1; d_call: NA; j_call: TRBJ1-5; clone_size: NA